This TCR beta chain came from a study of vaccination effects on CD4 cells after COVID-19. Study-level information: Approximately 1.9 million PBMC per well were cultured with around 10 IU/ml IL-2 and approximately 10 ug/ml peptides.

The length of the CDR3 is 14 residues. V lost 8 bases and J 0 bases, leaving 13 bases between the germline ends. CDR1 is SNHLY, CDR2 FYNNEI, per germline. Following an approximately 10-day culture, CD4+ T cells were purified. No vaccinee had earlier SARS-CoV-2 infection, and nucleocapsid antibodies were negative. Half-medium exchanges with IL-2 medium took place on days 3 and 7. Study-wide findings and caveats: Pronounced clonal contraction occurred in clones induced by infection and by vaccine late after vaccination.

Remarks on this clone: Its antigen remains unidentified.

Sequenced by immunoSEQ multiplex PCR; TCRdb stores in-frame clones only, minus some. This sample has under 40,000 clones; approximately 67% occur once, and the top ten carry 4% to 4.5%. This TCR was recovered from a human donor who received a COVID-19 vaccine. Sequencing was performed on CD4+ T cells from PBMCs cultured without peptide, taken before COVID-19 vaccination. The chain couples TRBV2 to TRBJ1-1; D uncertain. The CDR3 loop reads CASQSHGLNTEAFF. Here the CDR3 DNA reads TGTGCCAGCCAGAGTCACGGCTTGAACACTGAAGCTTTCTTT.